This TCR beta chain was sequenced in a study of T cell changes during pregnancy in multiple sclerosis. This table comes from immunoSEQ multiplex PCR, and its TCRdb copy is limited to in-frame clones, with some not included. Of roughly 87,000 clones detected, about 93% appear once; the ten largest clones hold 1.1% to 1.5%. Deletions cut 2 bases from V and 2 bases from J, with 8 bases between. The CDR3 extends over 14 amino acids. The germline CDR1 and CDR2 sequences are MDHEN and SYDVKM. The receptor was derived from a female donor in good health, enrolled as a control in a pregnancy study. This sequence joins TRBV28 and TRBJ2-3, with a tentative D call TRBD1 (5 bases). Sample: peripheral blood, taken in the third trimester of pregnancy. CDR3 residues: CASSLDSPTDTQYF. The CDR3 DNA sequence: TGTGCCAGCAGTTTAGACAGCCCCACAGATACGCAGTATTTT.